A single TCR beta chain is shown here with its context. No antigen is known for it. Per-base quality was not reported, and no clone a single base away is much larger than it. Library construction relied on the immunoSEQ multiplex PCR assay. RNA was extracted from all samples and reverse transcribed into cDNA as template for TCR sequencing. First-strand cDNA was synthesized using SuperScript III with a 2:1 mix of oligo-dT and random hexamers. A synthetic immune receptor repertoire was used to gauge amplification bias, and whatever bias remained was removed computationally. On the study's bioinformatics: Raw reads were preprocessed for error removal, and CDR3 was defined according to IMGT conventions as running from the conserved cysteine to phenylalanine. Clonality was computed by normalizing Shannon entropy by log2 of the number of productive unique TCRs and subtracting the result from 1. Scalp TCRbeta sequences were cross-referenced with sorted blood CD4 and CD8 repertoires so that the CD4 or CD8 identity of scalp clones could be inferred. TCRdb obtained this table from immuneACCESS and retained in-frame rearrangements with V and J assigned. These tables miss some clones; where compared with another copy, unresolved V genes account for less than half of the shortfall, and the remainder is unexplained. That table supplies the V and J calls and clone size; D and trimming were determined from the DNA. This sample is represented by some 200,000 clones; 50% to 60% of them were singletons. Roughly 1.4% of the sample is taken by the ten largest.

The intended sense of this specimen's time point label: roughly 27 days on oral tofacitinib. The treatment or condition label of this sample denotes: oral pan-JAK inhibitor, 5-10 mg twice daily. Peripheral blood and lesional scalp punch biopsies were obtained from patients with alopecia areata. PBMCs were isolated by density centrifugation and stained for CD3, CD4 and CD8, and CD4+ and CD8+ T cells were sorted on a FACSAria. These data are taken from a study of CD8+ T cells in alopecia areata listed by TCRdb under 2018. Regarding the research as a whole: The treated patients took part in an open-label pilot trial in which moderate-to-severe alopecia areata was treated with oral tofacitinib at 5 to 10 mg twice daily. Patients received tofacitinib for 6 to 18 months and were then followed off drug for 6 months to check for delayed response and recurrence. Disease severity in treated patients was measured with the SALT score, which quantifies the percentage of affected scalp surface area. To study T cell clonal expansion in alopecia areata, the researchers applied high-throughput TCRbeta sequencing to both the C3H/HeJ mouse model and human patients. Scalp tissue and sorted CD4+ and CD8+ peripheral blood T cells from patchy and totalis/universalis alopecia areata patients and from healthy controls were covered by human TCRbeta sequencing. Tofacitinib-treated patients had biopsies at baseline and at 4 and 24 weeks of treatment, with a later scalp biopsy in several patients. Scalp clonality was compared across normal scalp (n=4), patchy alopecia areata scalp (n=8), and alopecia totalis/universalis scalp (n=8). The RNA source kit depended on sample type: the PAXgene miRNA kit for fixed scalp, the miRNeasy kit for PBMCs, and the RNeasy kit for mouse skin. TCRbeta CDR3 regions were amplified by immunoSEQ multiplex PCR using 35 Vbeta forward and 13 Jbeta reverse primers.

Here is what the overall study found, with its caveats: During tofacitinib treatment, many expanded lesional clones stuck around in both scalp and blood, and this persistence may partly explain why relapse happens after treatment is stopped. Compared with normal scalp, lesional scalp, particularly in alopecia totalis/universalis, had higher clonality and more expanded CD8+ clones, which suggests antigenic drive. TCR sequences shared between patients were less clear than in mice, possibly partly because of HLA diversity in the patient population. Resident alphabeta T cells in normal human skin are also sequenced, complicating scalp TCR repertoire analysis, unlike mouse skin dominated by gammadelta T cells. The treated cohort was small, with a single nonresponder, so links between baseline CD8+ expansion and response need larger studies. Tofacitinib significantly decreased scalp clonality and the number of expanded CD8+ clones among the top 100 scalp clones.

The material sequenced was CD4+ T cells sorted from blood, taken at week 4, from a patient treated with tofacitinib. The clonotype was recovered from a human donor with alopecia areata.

CDR3 protein: CASSLAGRTYEQYF. The DNA is as follows: TGCGCCAGCAGCTTGGCCGGGAGAACCTACGAGCAGTACTTC. In this chain, TRBV5-1 is recombined with TRBJ2-7, with a tentative D gene TRBD2 over 6 matching bases. The V end loses 0 bases and the J end loses 2 bases, and a stretch of 9 bases separates them. The germline V gene sets CDR1 to SGHRS and CDR2 to YFSETQ. The CDR3 measures 14 amino acids from cysteine to phenylalanine. The sequence is cut down to CDR3 DNA, 42 bases in frame from base 1.